This entry lists 8 T cell receptor beta chains sequenced from one sample in a study of tumor-infiltrating lymphocytes in localized non-small cell lung cancer. Using immunoSEQ multiplex PCR, the repertoire was profiled, and TCRdb retains in-frame clones only, with some absent. The sample consists of 15,000 to 17,000 clones, approximately 62% of them appearing once. The sequencing input was lung tumor tissue. The receptors originated from a human donor with non-small cell lung cancer.

This clone appeared a single time. J is TRBJ2-7 and V is TRBV5-6, with D perhaps being TRBD1 or TRBD2 (5 bases each). The CDR3 is made up of 14 amino acids. Germline CDR1 and CDR2: SGHDT and YYEEEE. V lost 2 bases, J lost 2 bases, and 11 bases lay in between. CDR3 amino acids: CASSFGGAAYEQYF. The DNA for the CDR3 is TGTGCCAGCAGCTTTGGGGGAGCCGCCTACGAGCAGTACTTC.

The gene calls are TRBV2 and TRBJ2-2; no firm D call. CDR1 is SNHLY, CDR2 FYNNEI, per germline. V was shortened by 8 bases and J by 3 bases, with 10 bases between the two germline ends. The CDR3 runs 13 residues. CDR3 coding DNA: TGTGCCAGCCGAATAGGAGACACCGGGGAGCTGTTTTTT. It codes for CASRIGDTGELFF.

The chain employs TRBV7-9 and TRBJ1-3, with 7 nucleotides matching TRBD1. J was trimmed by 4 bases and V by 5 bases; bases with no gene match: 17. The CDR3 has 18 residues. CDR1 is SEHNR, CDR2 FQNEAQ, per germline (reference sequence). The CDR3 sequence: CASSLLGGFEGPGNTIYF. The CDR3 region has the DNA TGTGCCAGCAGCCTTTTAGGGGGCTTTGAAGGGCCGGGAAACACCATATATTTT. The complete variable domain, with remaining parts taken from reference TRBV7-9 and TRBJ1-3, reads DTGVSQNPRHKITKRGQNVTFRCDPISEHNRLYWYRQTLGQGPEFLTYFQNEAQLEKSRLLSDRFSAERPKGSFSTLEIQRTEQGDSAMYLCASSLLGGFEGPGNTIYFGEGSWLTVV.

The rearrangement uses TRBV7-6 and TRBJ1-4, with D tentatively TRBD1 (5 bases). The germline V gene encodes CDR1 SGHVS and CDR2 FNYEAQ. The CDR3 runs to 12 residues. The V gene lost 1 base and the J gene lost 11 bases, with 8 bases spanning the gap. Written as DNA, the CDR3 is TGTGCCAGCAGCTTAGGCAGGGACAAACTGTTTTTT. It encodes CASSLGRDKLFF.

This clone was seen more than once but under ten times. The gene calls are TRBV13 and TRBJ2-3; D uncertain. There are 11 residues in the CDR3. Deletions cut 4 bases from V and 6 bases from J, with 5 bases between. Per the germline V gene, CDR1 is PRHDT and CDR2 is FYEKMQ (reference sequence). The CDR3 DNA is TGTGCCAGCAGCTCCTCGGATACGCAGTATTTT. This codes for CASSSSDTQYF.

This chain links TRBV28 with TRBJ1-5; D unresolved. V was trimmed by 8 bases and J by 6 bases, leaving 14 bases between them. This CDR3 contains 13 residues. Per germline, CDR1 MDHEN and CDR2 SYDVKM. The CDR3 here is CASSQLSGQPQHF. Written as DNA, the CDR3 is TGTGCCAGCTCACAACTTTCTGGTCAGCCCCAGCATTTT. The variable domain in full, with the rest retrieved from reference TRBV28 and TRBJ1-5, is DVKVTQSSRYLVKRTGEKVFLECVQDMDHENMFWYRQDPGLGLRLIYFSYDVKMKEKGDIPEGYSVSREKKERFSLILESASTNQTSMYLCASSQLSGQPQHFGDGTRLSIL.

This chain joins TRBV5-1 and TRBJ2-1; 9 bases align to TRBD1. The V gene end was trimmed by 4 bases and the J gene end by 9 bases; junction bases not matched to a gene: 8. The CDR3 consists of 14 residues. The germline V gene encodes CDR1 SGHRS and CDR2 YFSETQ. CDR3 region: CASSVRQGEGEQFF. CDR3 DNA sequence: TGCGCCAGCAGCGTCAGACAGGGGGAGGGTGAGCAGTTCTTC.

This clone was counted once. The chain uses TRBV18 and TRBJ2-7; D might be TRBD1 (6 bases). Germline V gives CDR1 KGHSH, CDR2 LQKENI. The CDR3 consists of 15 residues. V lost 0 bases to trimming and J lost 6 bases, with 15 bases between them. For the CDR3, the DNA is TGTGCCAGCTCACCACCGGGGGCCGACATCTCCGAGCAGTACTTC. It specifies CASSPPGADISEQYF.